The TCR beta chain described here comes from a study of CD8 T cells in Susac syndrome. General study points: An acknowledgment was made by the study that its TCR sequencing and HLA analysis involved relatively few individuals.

Germline-derived CDR1 and CDR2 are SGDLS and YYNGEE. The CDR3 loop spans 14 amino acids. Between the trimmed V and J ends, which lost 0 bases and 2 bases, there was a span of 9 bases. When the RNA was reverse transcribed, random hexamers were used with an input of roughly 0.5 to 1 ug. A multiplex approach, immunoSEQ multiplex PCR, amplified TCR beta CDR3 across 54 Vbeta and 13 Jbeta. MiXCR, applied by TCRdb to the immunoSEQ multiplex PCR reads, yields one record per CDR3 protein. The data show about 180,000 distinct CDR3 sequences, approximately 96% seen once. From blood CD8+ and CD4+ T cells, the TCR beta chain was sequenced. For this clonotype: What it recognizes is unknown.

This sequence originates from a human donor with multiple sclerosis. The sequencing input was CD8+ T cells from PBMCs. The chain combines TRBV9 with TRBJ2-7, with a weak D call TRBD2 (5 bases). The CDR3 protein is CASSVGRAAYEQYF. The CDR3, as DNA: TGTGCCAGCAGCGTAGGGCGGGCGGCCTACGAGCAGTACTTC.